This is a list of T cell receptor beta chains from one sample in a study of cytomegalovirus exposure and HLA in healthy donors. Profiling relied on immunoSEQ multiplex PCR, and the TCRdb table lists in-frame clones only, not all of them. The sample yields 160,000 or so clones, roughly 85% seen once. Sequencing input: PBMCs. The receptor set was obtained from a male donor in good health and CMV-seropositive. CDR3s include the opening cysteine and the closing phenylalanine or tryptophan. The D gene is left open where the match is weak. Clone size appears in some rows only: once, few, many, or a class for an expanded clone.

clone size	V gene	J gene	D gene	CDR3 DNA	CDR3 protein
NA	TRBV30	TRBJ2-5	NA	TGTGCCTGGGACAGGCAAGAGACCCAGTACTTC	CAWDRQETQYF
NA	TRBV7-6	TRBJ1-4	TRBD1	TGTGCCAGCAGCTCTCGGGCTGCAGGGGGTTCTGAAAAACTGTTTTTT	CASSSRAAGGSEKLFF
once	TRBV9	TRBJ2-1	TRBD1	TGTGCCAGCAGCGTAGGAGCTCCGGGACAGGCGAACAATGAGCAGTTCTTC	CASSVGAPGQANNEQFF
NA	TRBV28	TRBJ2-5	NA	TGTGCCGGTGGGGCCGCTCTTGGAGAGCAGTACTTC	CAGGAALGEQYF
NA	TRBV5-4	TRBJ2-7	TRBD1	TGTGCCAGCCGGGGGGACAGGGGGCGCGAGCAGTACTTC	CASRGDRGREQYF
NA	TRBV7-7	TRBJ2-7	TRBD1	TGTGCCAGCAGCAGAGGACAGGGGTACGAGCAGTACTTC	CASSRGQGYEQYF
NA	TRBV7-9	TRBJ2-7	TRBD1	TGTGCCAGCAGCGTCGGGACAGGGGTTGGGACCTACGAGCAGTACTTC	CASSVGTGVGTYEQYF
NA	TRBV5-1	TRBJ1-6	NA	TGCGCCAGCAGCACCAAAGGGGGGGGCGCCGCTAATTCACCCCTCCACTTT	CASSTKGGGAANSPLHF
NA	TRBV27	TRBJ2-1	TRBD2	TGTGCCAGCAGACGGACTAGCGGGAGTTACAATGAGCAGTTCTTC	CASRRTSGSYNEQFF
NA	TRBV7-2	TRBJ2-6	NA	TGTGCCAGTTCCCGTCCTGGGGCCAACGTCCTGACTTTC	CASSRPGANVLTF
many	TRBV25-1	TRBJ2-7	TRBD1	TGTGCCAGCAGTGCCGATGGGACAGGGGCCTACGAGCAGTACTTC	CASSADGTGAYEQYF
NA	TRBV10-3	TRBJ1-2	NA	TGTGCCATCAGAGACCGGGAGGGGGGTGGCTACACCTTC	CAIRDREGGGYTF
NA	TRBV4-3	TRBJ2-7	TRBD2	TGCGCCAGCAGCCAAGATCGGGACTACCGCTACGAGCAGTACTTC	CASSQDRDYRYEQYF
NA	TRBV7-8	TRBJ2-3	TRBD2	TGTGCCAGCAGCTTTACCAGTACACCCGGGACTAGCGGGAGGGCCGTTGATACGCAGTATTTT	CASSFTSTPGTSGRAVDTQYF
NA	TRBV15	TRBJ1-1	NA	TGTGCCACCAGCAGAGATTACACAAACACTGAAGCTTTCTTT	CATSRDYTNTEAFF
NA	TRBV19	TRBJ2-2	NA	TGTGCCAGTAAGGCAGGGAATACCGGGGAGCTGTTTTTT	CASKAGNTGELFF
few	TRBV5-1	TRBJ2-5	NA	TGCGCCAGCAGCCCGGCCCTCCAGGGGACCCAGTACTTC	CASSPALQGTQYF
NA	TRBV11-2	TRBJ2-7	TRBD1	TGTGCCAGCTTACCGGACAGGGGGAGGAACGAGCAGTACTTC	CASLPDRGRNEQYF
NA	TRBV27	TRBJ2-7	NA	TGTGCCAGCAGTTTATTGGGCCCCCGGGGCGAGCAGTACTTC	CASSLLGPRGEQYF
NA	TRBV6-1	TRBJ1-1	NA	TGTGCCAGCAGTGTTACAGGGCAAACTGAAGCTTTCTTT	CASSVTGQTEAFF
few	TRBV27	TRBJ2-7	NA	TGTGCCAGCAGTTTACAGGGCTCCTACGAGCAGTACTTC	CASSLQGSYEQYF
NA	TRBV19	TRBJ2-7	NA	TGTGCCAGTAGTAATCCCCGGGAGCGATCGCAGTACTTC	CASSNPRERSQYF
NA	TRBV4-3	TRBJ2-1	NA	TGCGCCAGCCGCCGGGACATTGGCAATGAGCAGTTCTTC	CASRRDIGNEQFF
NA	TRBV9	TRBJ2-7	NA	TGTGCCAGCAGCTCTGAATCGACTGCGGCCTACGAGCAGTACTTC	CASSSESTAAYEQYF
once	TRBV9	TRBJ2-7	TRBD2	TGTGCCAGCAGCGTAAGGGGTTCTAGCGGGCCCGCCTACGAGCAGTACTTC	CASSVRGSSGPAYEQYF
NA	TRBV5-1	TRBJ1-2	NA	TGCGCCAGCAGCTTGAATCCTACCGACACGGTCTATGGCTACACCTTC	CASSLNPTDTVYGYTF
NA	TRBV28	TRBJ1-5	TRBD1	TGTGCCAGCAGGACAGGGGCGAATCAGCCCCAGCATTTT	CASRTGANQPQHF
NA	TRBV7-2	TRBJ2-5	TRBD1	TGTGCCAGCAACCCGACAGGGAGATTTGAGACCCAGTACTTC	CASNPTGRFETQYF
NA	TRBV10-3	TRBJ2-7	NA	TGTGCCATCACCGCGTTTAACGAGCAGTACTTC	CAITAFNEQYF
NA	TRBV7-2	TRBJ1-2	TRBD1	TGTGCCAGCAGCTTGGACAGGGACCATGGCTACACCTTC	CASSLDRDHGYTF
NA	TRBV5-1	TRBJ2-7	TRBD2	TGCGCCAGCAGCTCTAGCGGCTACGAGCAGTACTTC	CASSSSGYEQYF
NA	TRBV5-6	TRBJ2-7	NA	TGTGCCAGCAGGCGACCAACGGGATACGAGCAGTACTTC	CASRRPTGYEQYF
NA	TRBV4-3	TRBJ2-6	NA	TGCGCCAGCAGCCAATTAGCTTCTGGGGCCAACGTCCTGACTTTC	CASSQLASGANVLTF
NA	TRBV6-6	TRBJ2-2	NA	TGTGCCAGCACCACACTAGCCGGCGGGGAGCTGTTTTTT	CASTTLAGGELFF
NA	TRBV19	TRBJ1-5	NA	TGTGCCAGTAAGTATTCCTCCGGGATGGGCCAGCCCCAGCATTTT	CASKYSSGMGQPQHF
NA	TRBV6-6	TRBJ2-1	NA	TGTGCCAGCACCCAAGGCAGGGATGAGCAGTTCTTC	CASTQGRDEQFF
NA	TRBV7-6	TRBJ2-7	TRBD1	TGTGCCAGCAGCCTAGGGACAGGGAAGAACGAGCAGTACTTC	CASSLGTGKNEQYF
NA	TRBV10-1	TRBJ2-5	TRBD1	TGCGCCAGCAGTCGGGGACAGGGGAAAGAGACCCAGTACTTC	CASSRGQGKETQYF
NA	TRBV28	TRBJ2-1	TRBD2	TGTGCCAGTAACCCACCGGGACTAGCGGACAATGAGCAGTTCTTC	CASNPPGLADNEQFF
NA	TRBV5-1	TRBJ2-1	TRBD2	TGCGCCAGCAGCTCGATCCCGTCCGGGACTAGCGGGAGGGGGCAGTTCTTC	CASSSIPSGTSGRGQFF
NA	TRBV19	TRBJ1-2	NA	TGTGCCAGTAGTATAGGGACGGGGATTGGCTACACCTTC	CASSIGTGIGYTF
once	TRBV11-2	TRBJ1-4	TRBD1	TGTGCCAGCAGCTTATGGACAGGGACTAATGAAAAACTGTTTTTT	CASSLWTGTNEKLFF
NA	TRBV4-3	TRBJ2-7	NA	TGCGCCAGCAGCCAAGATTCTGGAGGTGCTAGATGGCACGAGCAGTACTTC	CASSQDSGGARWHEQYF
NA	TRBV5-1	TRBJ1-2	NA	TGCGCCAGCAGCTTAATAGGGGCGGCTAACTATGGCTACACCTTC	CASSLIGAANYGYTF
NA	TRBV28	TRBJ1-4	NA	TGTGCCAGCGCGTCTTCCGGTGAAAAACTGTTTTTT	CASASSGEKLFF
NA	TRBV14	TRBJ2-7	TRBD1	TGTGCCAGCAGCCCACGTCCCGGACAGGGGGTGTACGAGCAGTACTTC	CASSPRPGQGVYEQYF
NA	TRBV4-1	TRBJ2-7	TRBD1	TGCGCCAGCAGCCAAGAGGGACAGGGGAGATTTTCGCGGGAGCAGTACTTC	CASSQEGQGRFSREQYF
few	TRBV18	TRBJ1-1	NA	TGTGCCAGCTCACCACGGTCCGAGGGAGCTTTCTTT	CASSPRSEGAFF
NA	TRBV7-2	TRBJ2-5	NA	TGTGCCAGCAGCCTCCGGGACAAAATTTTTAAAGAGACCCAGTACTTC	CASSLRDKIFKETQYF
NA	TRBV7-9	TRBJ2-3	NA	TGTGCCAGCAGCATAACCCGGCGCGGGAGCACAGATACGCAGTATTTT	CASSITRRGSTDTQYF
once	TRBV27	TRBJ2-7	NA	TGTGCCAGCCATGGAGCAGGGGGGCGATCGGACGAGCAGTACTTC	CASHGAGGRSDEQYF